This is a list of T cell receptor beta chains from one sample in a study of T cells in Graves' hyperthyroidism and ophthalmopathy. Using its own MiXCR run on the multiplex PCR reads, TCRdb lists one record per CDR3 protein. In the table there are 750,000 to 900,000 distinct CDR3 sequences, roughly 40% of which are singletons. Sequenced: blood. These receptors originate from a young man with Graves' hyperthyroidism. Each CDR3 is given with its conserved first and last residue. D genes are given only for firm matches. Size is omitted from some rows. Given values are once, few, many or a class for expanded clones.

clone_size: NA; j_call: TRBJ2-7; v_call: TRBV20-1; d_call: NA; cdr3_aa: CSARGRGNYEQYF; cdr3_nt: TGCAGTGCTAGAGGAAGGGGAAACTACGAGCAGTACTTC
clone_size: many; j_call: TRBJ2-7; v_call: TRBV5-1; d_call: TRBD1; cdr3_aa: CASSLQGDYEQYF; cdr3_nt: TGCGCCAGCAGCCTACAGGGGGACTACGAGCAGTACTTC
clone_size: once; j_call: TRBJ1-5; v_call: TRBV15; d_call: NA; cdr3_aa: CATSRARGSNQPQHF; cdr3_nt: TGTGCCACCAGCAGAGCTAGGGGTAGCAATCAGCCCCAGCATTTT
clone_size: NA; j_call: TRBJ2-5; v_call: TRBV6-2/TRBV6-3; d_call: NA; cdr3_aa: CASSYESETQYF; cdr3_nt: TGTGCCAGCAGTTATGAGAGTGAGACCCAGTACTTC
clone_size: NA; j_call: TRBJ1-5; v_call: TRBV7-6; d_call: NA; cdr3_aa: CASSLGPGSLGGQPQHF; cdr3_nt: TGTGCCAGCAGCTTAGGGCCAGGGAGCCTAGGTGGGCAGCCCCAGCATTTT
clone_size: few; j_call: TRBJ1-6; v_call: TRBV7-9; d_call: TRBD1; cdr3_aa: CASSRSTGTGYNSPLHF; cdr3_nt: TGTGCCAGCAGCCGAAGCACGGGGACAGGGTATAATTCACCCCTCCACTTT
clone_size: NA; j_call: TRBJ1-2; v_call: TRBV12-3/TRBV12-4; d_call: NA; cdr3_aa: CASSFGPANYGYTF; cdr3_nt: TGTGCCAGCAGTTTCGGGCCAGCTAACTATGGCTACACCTTC
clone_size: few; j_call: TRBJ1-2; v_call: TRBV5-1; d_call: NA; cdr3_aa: CASSLETDSIYGYTF; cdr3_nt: TGCGCCAGCAGCTTAGAAACCGACTCAATCTATGGCTACACCTTC
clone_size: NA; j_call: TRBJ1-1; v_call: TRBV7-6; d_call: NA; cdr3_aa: CASRSGVTEAFF; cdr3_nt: TGTGCCAGCAGATCTGGGGTCACTGAAGCTTTCTTT
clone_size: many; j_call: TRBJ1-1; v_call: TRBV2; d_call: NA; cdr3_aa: CATLLPNTEAFF; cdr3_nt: TGTGCCACCCTTCTCCCTAACACTGAAGCTTTCTTT
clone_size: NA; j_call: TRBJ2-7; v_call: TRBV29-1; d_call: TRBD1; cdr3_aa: CSKGQGRYEQYF; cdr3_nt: TGCAGCAAAGGACAGGGGAGGTACGAGCAGTACTTC
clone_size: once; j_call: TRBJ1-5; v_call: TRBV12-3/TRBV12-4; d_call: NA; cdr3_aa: CASSPRIQPQHF; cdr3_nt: TGTGCCAGCAGTCCGCGGATTCAGCCCCAGCATTTT
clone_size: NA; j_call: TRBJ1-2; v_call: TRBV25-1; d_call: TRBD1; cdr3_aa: CASPHSGQGAYYGYTF; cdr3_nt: TGTGCCAGCCCCCACTCGGGGCAGGGGGCCTACTATGGCTACACCTTC
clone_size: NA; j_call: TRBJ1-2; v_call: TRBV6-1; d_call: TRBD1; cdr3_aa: CASSEQPAGTGYGYTF; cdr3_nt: TGTGCCAGCAGTGAACAGCCAGCAGGGACAGGGTATGGCTACACCTTC
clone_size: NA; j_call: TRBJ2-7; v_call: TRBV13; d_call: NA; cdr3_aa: CASSPSPGRSYEQYF; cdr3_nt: TGTGCCAGCAGCCCCTCTCCGGGGCGTTCCTACGAGCAGTACTTC
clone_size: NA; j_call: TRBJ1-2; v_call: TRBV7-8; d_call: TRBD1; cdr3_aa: CASSLDREEALYGYTF; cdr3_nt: TGTGCCAGCAGCCTAGACAGGGAAGAAGCTCTCTATGGCTACACCTTC
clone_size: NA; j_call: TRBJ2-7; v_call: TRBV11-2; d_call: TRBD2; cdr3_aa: CASSPQAGYVDEQYF; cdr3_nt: TGTGCCAGCAGCCCTCAAGCGGGATACGTCGACGAGCAGTACTTC
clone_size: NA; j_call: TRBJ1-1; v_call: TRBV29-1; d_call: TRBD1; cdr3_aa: CSGGTDLNTEAFF; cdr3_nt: TGCAGCGGGGGGACAGACTTGAACACTGAAGCTTTCTTT
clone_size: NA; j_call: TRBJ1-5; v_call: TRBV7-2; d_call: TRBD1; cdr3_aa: CASRATGVGPQHF; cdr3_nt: TGTGCCAGCAGGGCTACAGGGGTTGGGCCCCAGCATTTT
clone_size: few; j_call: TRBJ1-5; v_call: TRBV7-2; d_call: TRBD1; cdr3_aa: CASSLSRGRGQPQHF; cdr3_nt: TGTGCCAGCAGCTTATCCAGGGGGAGAGGACAGCCCCAGCATTTT
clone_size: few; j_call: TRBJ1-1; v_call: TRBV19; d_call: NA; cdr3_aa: CASSIVKWNTEAFF; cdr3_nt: TGTGCCAGTAGTATAGTGAAGTGGAACACTGAAGCTTTCTTT
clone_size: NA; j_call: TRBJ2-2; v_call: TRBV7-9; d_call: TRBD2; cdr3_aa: CASSLAGAVTGELFF; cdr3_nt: TGTGCCAGCAGCCTAGCGGGAGCGGTAACCGGGGAGCTGTTTTTT
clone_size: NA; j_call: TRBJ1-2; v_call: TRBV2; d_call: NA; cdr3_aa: CASSERPGAYGYTF; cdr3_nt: TGTGCCAGCAGTGAACGTCCAGGTGCCTATGGCTACACCTTC
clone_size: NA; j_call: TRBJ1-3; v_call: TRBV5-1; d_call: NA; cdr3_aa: CASSLDGRGNTIYF; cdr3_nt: TGCGCCAGCAGCCTGGATGGACGAGGAAACACCATATATTTT
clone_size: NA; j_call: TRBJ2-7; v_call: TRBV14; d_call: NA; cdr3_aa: CASSQDWGSEQYF; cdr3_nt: TGTGCCAGCAGCCAAGATTGGGGGAGTGAGCAGTACTTC
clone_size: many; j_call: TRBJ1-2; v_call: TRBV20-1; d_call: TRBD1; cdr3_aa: CSAADRANYGYTF; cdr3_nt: TGCAGTGCAGCAGACAGGGCGAACTATGGCTACACCTTC
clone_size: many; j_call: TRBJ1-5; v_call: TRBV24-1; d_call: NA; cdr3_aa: CATSQGGNQPQHF; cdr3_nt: TGTGCCACCAGTCAGGGTGGCAATCAGCCCCAGCATTTT
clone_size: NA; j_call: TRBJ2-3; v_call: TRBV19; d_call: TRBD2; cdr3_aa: CASSIGLARTDTQYF; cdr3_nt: TGTGCCAGTAGTATCGGACTAGCTCGGACAGATACGCAGTATTTT
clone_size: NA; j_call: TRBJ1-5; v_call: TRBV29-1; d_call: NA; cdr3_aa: CSTSGLGNQPQHF; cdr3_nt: TGCAGCACCTCAGGGTTAGGCAATCAGCCCCAGCATTTT
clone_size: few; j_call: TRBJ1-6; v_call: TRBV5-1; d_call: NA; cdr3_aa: CASSIAPGDNSPLHF; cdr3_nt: TGCGCCAGCAGCATTGCTCCAGGGGATAATTCACCCCTCCACTTT
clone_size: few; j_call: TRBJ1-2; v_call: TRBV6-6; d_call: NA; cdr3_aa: CASSTLNINYGYTF; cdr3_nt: TGTGCCAGCAGTACGTTGAATATTAACTATGGCTACACCTTC
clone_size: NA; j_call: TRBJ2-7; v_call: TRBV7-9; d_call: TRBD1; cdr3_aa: CASSPDRGLGNEQYF; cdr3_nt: TGTGCCAGCAGCCCGGACAGGGGGCTCGGCAATGAGCAGTACTTC
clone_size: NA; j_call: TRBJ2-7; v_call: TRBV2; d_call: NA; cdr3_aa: CAGTSRSSYEQYF; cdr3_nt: TGTGCCGGCACGAGCAGGAGCTCCTACGAGCAGTACTTC
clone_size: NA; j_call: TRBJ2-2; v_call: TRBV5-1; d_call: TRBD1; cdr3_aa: CASQTGSTGELFF; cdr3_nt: TGCGCCAGCCAGACAGGGAGCACCGGGGAGCTGTTTTTT
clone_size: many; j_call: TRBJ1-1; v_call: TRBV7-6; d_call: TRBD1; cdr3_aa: CASSGQGDEAFF; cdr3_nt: TGTGCCAGCAGCGGACAGGGTGATGAAGCTTTCTTT
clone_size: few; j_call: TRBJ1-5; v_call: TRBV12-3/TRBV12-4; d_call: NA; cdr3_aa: CASSLGEGEAIQPQHF; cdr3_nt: TGTGCCAGCAGTTTAGGGGAGGGGGAGGCAATTCAGCCCCAGCATTTT
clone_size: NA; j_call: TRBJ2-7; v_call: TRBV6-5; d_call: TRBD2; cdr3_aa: CASSYEGLGPYEQYF; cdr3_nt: TGTGCCAGCAGTTACGAAGGACTAGGTCCTTACGAGCAGTACTTC
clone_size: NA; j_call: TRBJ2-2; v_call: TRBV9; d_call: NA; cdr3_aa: CASSALSGGVAGELFF; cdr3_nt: TGTGCCAGCAGCGCTCTCTCTGGGGGCGTCGCCGGGGAGCTGTTTTTT
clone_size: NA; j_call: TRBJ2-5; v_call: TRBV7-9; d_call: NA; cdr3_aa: CASSSTQGQETQYF; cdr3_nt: TGTGCCAGCAGCTCCACCCAGGGTCAGGAGACCCAGTACTTC
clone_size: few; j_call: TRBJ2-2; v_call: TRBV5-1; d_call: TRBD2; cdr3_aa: CASSQASGGGTGELFF; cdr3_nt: TGCGCCAGCAGCCAAGCCTCGGGGGGGGGCACCGGGGAGCTGTTTTTT
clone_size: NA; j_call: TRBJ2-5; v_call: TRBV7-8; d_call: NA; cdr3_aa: CASSFRWDKETQYF; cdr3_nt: TGTGCCAGCAGCTTCCGTTGGGACAAAGAGACCCAGTACTTC
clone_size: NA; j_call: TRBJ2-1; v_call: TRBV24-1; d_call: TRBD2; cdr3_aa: CATSAPTSGGKDEQFF; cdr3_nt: TGTGCCACCAGTGCCCCGACTAGCGGGGGGAAGGATGAGCAGTTCTTC
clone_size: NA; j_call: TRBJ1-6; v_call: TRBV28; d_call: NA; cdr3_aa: CASSLQAGQSPLHF; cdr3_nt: TGTGCCAGCAGTTTGCAAGCAGGGCAATCACCCCTCCACTTT
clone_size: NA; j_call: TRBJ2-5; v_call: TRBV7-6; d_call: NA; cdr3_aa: CASSFGGANQETQYF; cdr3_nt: TGTGCCAGCAGCTTCGGTGGGGCCAACCAAGAGACCCAGTACTTC
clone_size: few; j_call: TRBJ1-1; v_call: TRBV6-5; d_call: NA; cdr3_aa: CASSYRGRLNTEAFF; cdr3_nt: TGTGCCAGCAGTTACCGAGGACGGCTGAACACTGAAGCTTTCTTT
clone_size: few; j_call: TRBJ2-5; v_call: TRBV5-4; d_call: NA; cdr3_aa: CASSMDTQETQYF; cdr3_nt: TGTGCCAGCAGCATGGACACACAAGAGACCCAGTACTTC
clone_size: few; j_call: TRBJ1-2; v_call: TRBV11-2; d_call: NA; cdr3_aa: CASSLATRGQSYGYTF; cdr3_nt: TGTGCCAGCAGCTTAGCAACTCGGGGACAAAGCTATGGCTACACCTTC
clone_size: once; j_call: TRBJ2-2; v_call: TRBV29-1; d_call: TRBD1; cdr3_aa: CSVMRQGGAGELFF; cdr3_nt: TGCAGCGTTATGCGACAGGGTGGCGCCGGGGAGCTGTTTTTT
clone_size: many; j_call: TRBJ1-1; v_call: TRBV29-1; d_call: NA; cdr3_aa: CSVEDRSGLNTEAFF; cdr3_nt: TGCAGCGTTGAAGATCGATCAGGGTTGAACACTGAAGCTTTCTTT
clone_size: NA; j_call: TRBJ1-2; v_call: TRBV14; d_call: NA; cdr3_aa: CASSLHLNTNYGYTF; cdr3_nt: TGTGCCAGCAGCCTACACCTGAACACTAACTATGGCTACACCTTC
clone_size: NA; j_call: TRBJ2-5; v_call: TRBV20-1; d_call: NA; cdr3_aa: CSALIGLQETQYF; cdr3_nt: TGCAGTGCTCTCATAGGCCTACAAGAGACCCAGTACTTC
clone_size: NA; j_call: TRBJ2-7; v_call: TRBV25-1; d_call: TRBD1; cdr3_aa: CASSPITGGIKGEQYF; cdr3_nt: TGTGCCAGCAGTCCTATTACAGGGGGCATTAAGGGGGAGCAGTACTTC
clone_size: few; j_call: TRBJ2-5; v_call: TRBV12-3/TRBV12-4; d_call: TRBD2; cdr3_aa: CASRPGLLSGTQYF; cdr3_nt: TGTGCCAGCAGGCCGGGACTACTTTCGGGGACCCAGTACTTC
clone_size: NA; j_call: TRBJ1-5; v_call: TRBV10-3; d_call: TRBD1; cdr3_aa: CASNTIAGTGGFGNQPQHF; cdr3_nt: TGTGCCAGTAACACCATCGCCGGGACAGGGGGATTTGGCAATCAGCCCCAGCATTTT
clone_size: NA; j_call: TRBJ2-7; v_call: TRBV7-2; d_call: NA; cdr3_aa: CASSSPGLGEQYF; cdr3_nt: TGTGCCAGCAGCTCGCCGGGGCTTGGCGAGCAGTACTTC
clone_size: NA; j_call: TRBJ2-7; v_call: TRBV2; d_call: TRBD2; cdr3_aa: CASGGLADNTGELYF; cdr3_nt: TGTGCCAGCGGGGGACTAGCGGACAACACCGGGGAGCTGTACTTC